The 9 T cell receptor beta chains listed next were all sequenced from one sample in a study of shared clonotypes between healthy human individuals. Some clones are missing from TCRdb's copy, which holds only in-frame ones; the method was immunoSEQ multiplex PCR. The sample consists of 2 million to 2.5 million clones, about 95% of them appearing once. Naivety among CD8 cells was defined by CD45RO negativity and positive CCR7 selection, thereby excluding terminally differentiated effector memory CD45RA+ cells. Specimen: naive CD8+ T cells sorted from blood. The receptor source for this set is a man younger than 30 in good health.

The chain employs TRBV13 and TRBJ1-1, with 7 bases fitting TRBD1. The CDR3 loop spans 14 amino acids. J gave up 6 bases and V 5 bases, and 9 bases lay outside the gene matches. Germline CDR1 and CDR2: PRHDT and FYEKMQ (reference sequence). Here the CDR3 DNA reads TGTGCCAGCAGCGACAAGGGGGCCGGGGCTGAAGCTTTCTTT. Its protein product is CASSDKGAGAEAFF.

CDR3 amino acids: CAWEMGGAPAAFF. As DNA, the CDR3 is TGTGCCTGGGAAATGGGGGGGGCCCCAGCAGCTTTCTTT. The chain combines TRBV30 with TRBJ1-1, with D maybe TRBD1 (6 bases). The germline V and J ends were trimmed by 5 bases and 10 bases, with 20 bases remaining between them. This CDR3 contains 13 residues. The germline gives CDR1 GTSNPN, CDR2 SVGIG (reference sequence).

This clone appeared once. The sample contains more than one DNA sequence encoding this CDR3. The chain is built from TRBV6-5 and TRBJ1-1; possibly TRBD1 for D (6 bases). In germline, CDR1 is MNHEY, CDR2 SVGAGI. The CDR3 totals 14 residues. The ends were cut back, 5 bases at V and 0 bases at J, with 10 bases in the middle. The CDR3: CASSPTGLNTEAFF. CDR3 coding DNA: TGTGCCAGCAGTCCGACAGGCCTGAACACTGAAGCTTTCTTT.

The J gene is TRBJ2-5, the V gene TRBV9; 7 bases fit TRBD1. CDR1 and CDR2 from the germline V gene are SGDLS and YYNGEE. V shed 3 bases and J 4 bases; nucleotides not matched to a gene: 6. The CDR3 runs to 14 residues. CDR3 sequence (DNA): TGTGCCAGCAGCGGAGGGTACAGGGGAGAGACCCAGTACTTC. It codes for CASSGGYRGETQYF.

The rearrangement links TRBV9 to TRBJ2-7; D call uncertain. With 0 bases removed from V and 3 bases from J, the gap between germline ends came to 7 bases. This CDR3 has 13 amino acids. Germline V lookup: CDR1 SGDLS, CDR2 YYNGEE. Written as DNA, the CDR3 is TGTGCCAGCAGCGTAGGGATCAACTACGAGCAGTACTTC. Its protein product is CASSVGINYEQYF.

The chain is built from TRBV5-1 and TRBJ1-1; TRBD1 might be the D (6 bases). V lost 7 bases, J lost 7 bases, and 14 bases lay in between. The CDR3 has 12 amino acids. CDR1 SGHRS and CDR2 YFSETQ come from the germline V gene. The CDR3 protein is CASRTRGGEAFF. The CDR3 region has the DNA TGCGCCAGCCGGACCAGAGGGGGTGAAGCTTTCTTT.

The rearrangement joins TRBV7-2 to TRBJ1-2, with D unclear. V lost 5 bases, J lost 5 bases, and 15 bases lay in between. Germline values: CDR1 SGHTA, CDR2 FQGNSA. This CDR3 contains 14 residues. DNA for the CDR3: TGTGCCAGCAGCGCCCATGATCCATTTTATGGCTACACCTTC. Translation: CASSAHDPFYGYTF.

The count of this clone is one. V gene TRBV4-1 combines with J gene TRBJ1-2; TRBD1 aligns across 7 bases. V lost 4 bases and J lost 3; bases outside the gene matches: 20. This CDR3 spans 19 amino acids. From germline, CDR1 is MGHRA and CDR2 YSYEKL. The CDR3 nucleotides are TGCGCCAGCAGCCCCCTACTACCCGGACAGGCCCCCTTCTACTATGGCTACACCTTC. Its protein product is CASSPLLPGQAPFYYGYTF.

The chain joins TRBV27 to TRBJ1-5, with 11 bases matching TRBD1. V lost 4 bases, J lost 3 bases, and 2 bases stayed unmatched. From germline, CDR1 is MNHEY and CDR2 SMNVEV (reference sequence). The CDR3 runs to 15 residues. The CDR3: CASSWGQGVNQPQHF. The CDR3 DNA sequence: TGTGCCAGCAGTTGGGGACAGGGGGTCAATCAGCCCCAGCATTTT.